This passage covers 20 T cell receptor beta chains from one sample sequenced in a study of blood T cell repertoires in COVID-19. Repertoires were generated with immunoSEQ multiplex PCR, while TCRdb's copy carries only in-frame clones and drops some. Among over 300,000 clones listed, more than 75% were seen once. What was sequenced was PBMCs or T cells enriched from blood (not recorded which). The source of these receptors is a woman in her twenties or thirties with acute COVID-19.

CDR3 loop: CATSDRGQYNEQFF. Written as DNA, the CDR3 is TGTGCCACCAGTGATAGGGGACAGTACAATGAGCAGTTCTTC. This sequence joins TRBV24-1 and TRBJ2-1, with 7 bases identical to TRBD1. The CDR3 covers 14 residues. V dropped 3 bases and J dropped 4; count of bases not matched to a gene: 2. CDR1 KGHDR and CDR2 SFDVKD come from the germline V gene.

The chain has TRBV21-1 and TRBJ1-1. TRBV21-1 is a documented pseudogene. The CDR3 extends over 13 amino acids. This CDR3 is CASSLSGNTEAFF. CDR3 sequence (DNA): TGTGCCAGCAGCTTGTCGGGGAACACTGAAGCTTTCTTT.

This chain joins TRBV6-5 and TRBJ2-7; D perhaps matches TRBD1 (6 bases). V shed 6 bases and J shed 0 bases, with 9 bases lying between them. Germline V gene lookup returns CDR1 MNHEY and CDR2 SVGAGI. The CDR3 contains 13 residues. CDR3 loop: CASRGDNSYEQYF. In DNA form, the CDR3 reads TGTGCCAGCAGAGGGGACAACTCCTACGAGCAGTACTTC.

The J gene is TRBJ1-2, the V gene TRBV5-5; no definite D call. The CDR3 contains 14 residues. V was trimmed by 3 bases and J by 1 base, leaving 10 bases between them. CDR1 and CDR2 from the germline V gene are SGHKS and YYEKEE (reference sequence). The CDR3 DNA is TGTGCCAGCAGCTACCTTAACATTAACTATGGCTACACCTTC. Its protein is CASSYLNINYGYTF.

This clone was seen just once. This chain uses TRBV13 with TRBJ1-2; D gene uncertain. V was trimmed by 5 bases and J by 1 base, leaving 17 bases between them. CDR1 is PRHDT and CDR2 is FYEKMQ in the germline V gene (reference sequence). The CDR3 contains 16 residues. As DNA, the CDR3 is TGTGCCAGCAGCCTCCGCGGAGGGCCCATTAACTATGGCTACACCTTC. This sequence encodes CASSLRGGPINYGYTF.

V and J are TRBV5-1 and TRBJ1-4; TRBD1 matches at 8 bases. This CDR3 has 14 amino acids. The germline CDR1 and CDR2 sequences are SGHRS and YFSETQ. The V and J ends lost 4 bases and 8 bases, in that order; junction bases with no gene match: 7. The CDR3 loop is CASSVGQEFEKLFF. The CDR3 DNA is TGCGCCAGCAGCGTGGGACAGGAGTTCGAAAAACTGTTTTTT. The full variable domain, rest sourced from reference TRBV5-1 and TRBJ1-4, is KAGVTQTPRYLIKTRGQQVTLSCSPISGHRSVSWYQQTPGQGLQFLFEYFSETQRNKGNFPGRFSGRQFSNSRSEMNVSTLELGDSALYLCASSVGQEFEKLFFGSGTQLSVL.

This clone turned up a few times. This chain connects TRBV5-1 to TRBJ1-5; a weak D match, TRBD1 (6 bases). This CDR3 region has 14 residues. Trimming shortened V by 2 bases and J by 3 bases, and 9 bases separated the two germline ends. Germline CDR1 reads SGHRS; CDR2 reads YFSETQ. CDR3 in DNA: TGCGCCAGCAGCTTACAGGGTATCAATCAGCCCCAGCATTTT. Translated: CASSLQGINQPQHF.

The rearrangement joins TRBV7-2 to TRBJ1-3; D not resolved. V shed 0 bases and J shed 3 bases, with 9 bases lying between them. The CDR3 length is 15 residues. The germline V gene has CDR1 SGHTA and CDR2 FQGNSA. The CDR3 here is CASSLAGSGGNTIYF. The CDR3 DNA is TGTGCCAGCAGCTTAGCCGGGAGCGGTGGAAACACCATATATTTT.

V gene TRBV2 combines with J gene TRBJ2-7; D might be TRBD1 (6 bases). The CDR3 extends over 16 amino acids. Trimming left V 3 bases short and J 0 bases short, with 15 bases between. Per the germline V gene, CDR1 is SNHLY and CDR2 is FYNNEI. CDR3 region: CASSDIGTPDSYEQYF. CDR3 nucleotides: TGTGCCAGCAGTGATATCGGGACACCTGACTCCTACGAGCAGTACTTC.

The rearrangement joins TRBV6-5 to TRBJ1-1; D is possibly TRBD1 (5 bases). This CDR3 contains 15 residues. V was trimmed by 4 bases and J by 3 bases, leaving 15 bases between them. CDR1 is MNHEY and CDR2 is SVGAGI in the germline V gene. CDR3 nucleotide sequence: TGTGCCAGCAGTTTTGAACCCGGAGGGGACACTGAAGCTTTCTTT. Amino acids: CASSFEPGGDTEAFF.

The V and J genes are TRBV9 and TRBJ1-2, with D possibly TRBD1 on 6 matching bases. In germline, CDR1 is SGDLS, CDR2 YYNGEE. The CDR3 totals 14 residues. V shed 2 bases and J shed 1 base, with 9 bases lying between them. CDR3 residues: CASSVRGSNYGYTF. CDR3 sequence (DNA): TGTGCCAGCAGCGTCAGGGGCAGTAACTATGGCTACACCTTC.

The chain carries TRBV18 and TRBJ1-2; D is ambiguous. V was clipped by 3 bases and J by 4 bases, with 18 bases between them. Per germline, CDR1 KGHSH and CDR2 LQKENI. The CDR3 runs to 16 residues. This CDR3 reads CASSPERDPPSYGYTF. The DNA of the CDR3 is TGTGCCAGCTCACCCGAAAGAGATCCCCCTTCCTATGGCTACACCTTC. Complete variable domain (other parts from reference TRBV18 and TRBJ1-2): NAGVMQNPRHLVRRRGQEARLRCSPMKGHSHVYWYRQLPEEGLKFMVYLQKENIIDESGMPKERFSAEFPKEGPSILRIQQVVRGDSAAYFCASSPERDPPSYGYTFGSGTRLTVV.

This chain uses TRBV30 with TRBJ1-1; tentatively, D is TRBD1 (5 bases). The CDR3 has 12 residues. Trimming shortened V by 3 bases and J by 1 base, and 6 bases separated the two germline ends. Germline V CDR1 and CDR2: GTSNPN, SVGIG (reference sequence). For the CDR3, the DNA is TGTGCCTGGAGCGGACAGAACACTGAAGCTTTCTTT. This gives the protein CAWSGQNTEAFF.

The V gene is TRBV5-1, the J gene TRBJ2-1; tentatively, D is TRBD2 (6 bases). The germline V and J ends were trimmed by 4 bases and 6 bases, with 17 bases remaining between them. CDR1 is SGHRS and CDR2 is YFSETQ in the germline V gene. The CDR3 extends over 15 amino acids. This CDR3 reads CASSVGPGLSNEQFF. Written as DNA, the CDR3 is TGCGCCAGCAGCGTCGGACCGGGACTTTCCAATGAGCAGTTCTTC. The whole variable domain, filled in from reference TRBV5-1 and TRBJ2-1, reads KAGVTQTPRYLIKTRGQQVTLSCSPISGHRSVSWYQQTPGQGLQFLFEYFSETQRNKGNFPGRFSGRQFSNSRSEMNVSTLELGDSALYLCASSVGPGLSNEQFFGPGTRLTVL.

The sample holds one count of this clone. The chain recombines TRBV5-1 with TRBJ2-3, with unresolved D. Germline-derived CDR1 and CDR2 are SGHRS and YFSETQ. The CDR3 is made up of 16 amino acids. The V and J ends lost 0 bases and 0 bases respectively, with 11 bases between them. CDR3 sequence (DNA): TGCGCCAGCAGCTTGGTTCGCCAGTCTAGCACAGATACGCAGTATTTT. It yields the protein CASSLVRQSSTDTQYF. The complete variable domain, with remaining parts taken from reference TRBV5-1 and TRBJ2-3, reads KAGVTQTPRYLIKTRGQQVTLSCSPISGHRSVSWYQQTPGQGLQFLFEYFSETQRNKGNFPGRFSGRQFSNSRSEMNVSTLELGDSALYLCASSLVRQSSTDTQYFGPGTRLTVL.

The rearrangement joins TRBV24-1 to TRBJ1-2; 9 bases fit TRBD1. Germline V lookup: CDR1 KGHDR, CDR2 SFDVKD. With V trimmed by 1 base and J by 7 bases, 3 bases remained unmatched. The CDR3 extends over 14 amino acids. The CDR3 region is CATSDFSDRGGYTF. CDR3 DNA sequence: TGTGCCACCAGTGATTTCTCGGACAGGGGTGGCTACACCTTC.

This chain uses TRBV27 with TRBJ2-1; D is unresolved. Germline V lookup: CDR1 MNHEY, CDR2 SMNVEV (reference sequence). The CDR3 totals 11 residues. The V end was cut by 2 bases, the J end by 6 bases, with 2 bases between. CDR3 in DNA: TGTGCCAGCAGTTTACGCAATGAGCAGTTCTTC. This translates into CASSLRNEQFF.

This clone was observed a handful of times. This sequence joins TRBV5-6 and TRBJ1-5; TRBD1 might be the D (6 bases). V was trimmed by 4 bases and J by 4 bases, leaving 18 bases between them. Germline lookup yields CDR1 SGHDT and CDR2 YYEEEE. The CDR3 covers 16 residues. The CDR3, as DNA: TGTGCCAGCAGCCGGCGGACAGAGAGGGTTAATCAGCCCCAGCATTTT. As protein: CASSRRTERVNQPQHF.

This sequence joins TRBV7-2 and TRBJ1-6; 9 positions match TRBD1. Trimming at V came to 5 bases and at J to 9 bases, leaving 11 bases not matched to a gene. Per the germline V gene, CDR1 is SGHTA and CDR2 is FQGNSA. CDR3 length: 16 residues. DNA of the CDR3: TGTGCCAGCAGCAGCTCGACAGGGGGTCGAGGTTCACCCCTCCACTTT. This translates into CASSSSTGGRGSPLHF. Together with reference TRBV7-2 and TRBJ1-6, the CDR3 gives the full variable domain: GAGVSQSPSNKVTEKGKDVELRCDPISGHTALYWYRQSLGQGLEFLIYFQGNSAPDKSGLPSDRFSAERTGGSVSTLTIQRTQQEDSAVYLCASSSSTGGRGSPLHFGNGTRLTVT.

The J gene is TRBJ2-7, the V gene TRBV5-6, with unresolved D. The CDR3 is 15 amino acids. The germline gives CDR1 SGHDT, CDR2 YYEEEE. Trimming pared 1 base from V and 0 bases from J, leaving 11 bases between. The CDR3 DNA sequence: TGTGCCAGCAGCTTGTCGCCCGCGAGCTCCTACGAGCAGTACTTC. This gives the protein CASSLSPASSYEQYF.